One sample yielded the 13 T cell receptor beta chains listed below, sequenced in a study of T cells in Graves' hyperthyroidism and ophthalmopathy. The CDR3 regions of TCR beta were amplified from RNA transcripts. The HTBI primer set was used in a first-round RT-PCR of the TCR CDR3. A single record per CDR3 protein comes from TCRdb applying MiXCR to the multiplex PCR reads. The sample holds approximately 560,000 distinct CDR3 sequences, about half seen once. The specimen was peripheral blood or thyroid tissue (not recorded which). The receptors derive from a woman between 18 and 29 years old with Graves' hyperthyroidism.

On this clonotype: A read error is possible here, since a much larger clone lies one base away. The rearrangement links TRBV10-3 to TRBJ2-7; D remains unclear. The CDR3 totals 14 residues. V lost 2 bases and J 1 base, leaving 9 bases between the germline ends. Germline CDR1 is ENHRY and CDR2 is SYGVKD. CDR3 sequence reads: CAISEVGPSYEQYF. The CDR3 coding sequence is TGTGCCATCAGTGAGGTGGGCCCGTCCTACGAGCAGTACTTC.

The V call is TRBV5-1, the J call TRBJ1-2; D might be TRBD1 (5 bases). The germline V gene encodes CDR1 SGHRS and CDR2 YFSETQ. Trimming shortened V by 1 base and J by 6 bases, and 16 bases separated the two germline ends. The CDR3 extends over 15 amino acids. DNA of the CDR3: TGCGCCAGCAGCTTGCTGGGCCAGGGAGAGGATGGCTACACCTTC. It specifies CASSLLGQGEDGYTF.

V gene TRBV10-3 combines with J gene TRBJ1-2; D not certain. CDR1 and CDR2 from the germline V gene are ENHRY and SYGVKD. The V end lost 5 bases, the J end lost 7 bases, and 5 bases lay between the germline ends. The CDR3 contains 10 residues. CDR3 sequence reads: CAISFAGYTF. The CDR3 coding sequence is TGTGCCATCAGTTTTGCTGGCTACACCTTC.

This clonotype was recorded at least ten times. The chain employs TRBV7-8 and TRBJ2-7, with TRBD2 identical over 8 bases. Unmatched junction bases numbered 5, after V lost 2 bases and J lost 5 bases. Germline CDR1 and CDR2: SGHVS and FQNEAQ. The CDR3 consists of 14 residues. CDR3 in amino acids: CASSLSGLDHEQYF. The CDR3 DNA is TGTGCCAGCAGCTTATCGGGACTAGACCACGAGCAGTACTTC.

The chain is built from TRBV7-8 and TRBJ1-5; tentative D call: TRBD1 (5 bases). From germline, CDR1 is SGHVS and CDR2 FQNEAQ. The CDR3 totals 16 residues. V was cut by 6 bases and J by 6 bases, with 21 bases left in between. The CDR3, as DNA: TGTGCCAGCAGTCCCAGGTGGGCAGGGCCCACTCAGCCCCAGCATTTT. As protein: CASSPRWAGPTQPQHF.

This clonotype has at least ten counts. J is TRBJ1-2 and V is TRBV19; a weak D match, TRBD1 (6 bases). Germline V gene lookup returns CDR1 LNHDA and CDR2 SQIVND (reference sequence). The V gene lost 6 bases and the J gene lost 8 bases, with 13 bases spanning the gap. This CDR3 has 12 amino acids. CDR3 loop: CASRLGGDGYTF. The CDR3 nucleotides read TGTGCCAGTAGGTTGGGGGGCGACGGCTACACCTTC.

This chain connects TRBV24-1 to TRBJ2-2; 8 positions match TRBD1. The CDR3 spans 16 residues. Germline CDR1 reads KGHDR; CDR2 reads SFDVKD. J gave up 4 bases and V 4 bases, and 7 bases lay outside the gene matches. The CDR3 here is CATSDPGTGPTGELFF. The CDR3 nucleotides are TGTGCCACCAGTGACCCCGGGACAGGCCCCACCGGGGAGCTGTTTTTT.

This clonotype was seen only a few times. The chain combines TRBV29-1 with TRBJ2-3; 7 bases fit TRBD2. The CDR3 sequence is 16 residues long. The trim removed 2 bases at V and 1 base at J, leaving 9 bases unmatched. From germline, CDR1 is SQVTM and CDR2 ANQGSEA. The CDR3 region is CSVEPSTSFGTDTQYF. CDR3 in DNA: TGCAGCGTTGAACCCTCGACTAGCTTCGGCACAGATACGCAGTATTTT.

This clonotype was counted at least ten times. This chain joins TRBV7-9 and TRBJ2-2; TRBD2 aligns across 14 bases. The ends lost 4 bases at V and 3 bases at J; junction bases unmatched: 4. CDR1 and CDR2 (germline): SEHNR, FQNEAQ (reference sequence). This CDR3 region has 17 residues. CDR3 nucleotide sequence: TGTGCCAGCAGCTACGGACTAGCGGGAGGTGACACCGGGGAGCTGTTTTTT. This translates into CASSYGLAGGDTGELFF.

The chain recombines TRBV7-2 with TRBJ1-1; tentative D call: TRBD1 (6 bases). Germline V CDR1 and CDR2: SGHTA, FQGNSA. This CDR3 has 14 residues. V was cut by 1 base and J by 5 bases, with 11 bases left in between. CDR3 protein: CASSLDGGATEAFF. CDR3 nucleotides: TGTGCCAGCAGCTTAGACGGGGGGGCTACTGAAGCTTTCTTT. The complete variable domain, with remaining parts taken from reference TRBV7-2 and TRBJ1-1, reads GAGVSQSPSNKVTEKGKDVELRCDPISGHTALYWYRQSLGQGLEFLIYFQGNSAPDKSGLPSDRFSAERTGGSVSTLTIQRTQQEDSAVYLCASSLDGGATEAFFGQGTRLTVV.

The rearrangement links TRBV25-1 to TRBJ1-2; TRBD1 might be the D (6 bases). This CDR3 spans 13 amino acids. The germline V and J ends were trimmed by 6 bases and 8 bases, with 16 bases remaining between them. Per germline, CDR1 MGHDK and CDR2 SYGVNS. CDR3 nucleotide sequence: TGTGCCAGCAGGTCTGGCCCGGGACACGGCTACACCTTC. It specifies CASRSGPGHGYTF.

The chain joins TRBV10-2 to TRBJ2-7; D call uncertain. The ends were cut back, 6 bases at V and 9 bases at J, with 24 bases in the middle. In germline, CDR1 is WSHSY, CDR2 SAAADI. The CDR3 has 15 residues. CDR3 in amino acids: CASSQDSDNLRAQYF. Written as DNA, the CDR3 is TGCGCCAGCAGCCAAGATAGTGACAACTTACGAGCGCAGTACTTC.

This clonotype was observed a handful of times. The V gene is TRBV20-1, the J gene TRBJ2-7, with 9 bases lining up with TRBD1. Germline CDR1 is DFQATT and CDR2 is SNEGSKA (reference sequence). Germline trimming cut 5 bases from V and 3 bases from J; bases unmatched to any gene: 5. This CDR3 comprises 13 residues. The CDR3 loop is CSAAGTGSYEQYF. Here the CDR3 DNA reads TGCAGTGCTGCGGGGACAGGGAGCTACGAGCAGTACTTC.